Reported below is one T cell receptor beta chain. PCR was performed using 60 Vbeta and 13 Jbeta primers. Profiled with immunoSEQ multiplex PCR; TCRdb holds only in-frame clones, not every one. This sample yields more than 130,000 clones, of which roughly two thirds are seen a single time; about an eighth belongs to the top ten. These data originate in a study of cytomegalovirus exposure and HLA in healthy donors. The CDR3 loop spans 15 amino acids. V lost 6 bases, J lost 5 bases, and 9 bases stayed unmatched. CDR1 is SGHRS, CDR2 YFSETQ, per germline. The source is a human donor in good health. Sequenced material: PBMCs. V and J are TRBV5-1 and TRBJ1-2; 11 bases are shared with TRBD1. The CDR3 loop reads CASTLGTGGIYGYTF. CDR3 in DNA: TGCGCCAGCACCCTAGGGACAGGGGGAATTTATGGCTACACCTTC.